The T cell receptor (beta chain) described here comes from a study of CD8 T cells in ankylosing spondylitis. Study-wide results and caveats: Disease-linked clones were reportedly significantly enriched in matched ankylosing spondylitis synovial fluid. Typical of ankylosing spondylitis blood, it appeared, was a TCR beta motif of eight highly homologous variants.

Quantitative molecular-barcoded 5'-RACE generated the TCR beta libraries. MiXCR was run by TCRdb on the 5' RACE reads, yielding one entry per CDR3 protein. This sample has 150,000 to 250,000 distinct CDR3 sequences, with roughly 13% found just once. Comments on this clonotype: Its matching antigen is unknown.

Per germline, CDR1 SEHNR and CDR2 FQNEAQ (reference sequence). This CDR3 comprises 17 residues. V was pared by 1 base and J by 0 bases, with 13 bases between. Source material: blood, either unsorted or a sorted T cell fraction (not recorded which). The TCR sequence derives from a male donor with ankylosing spondylitis or in good health (not recorded which). The V gene is TRBV7-9, the J gene TRBJ1-3; D is unresolved. CDR3 coding DNA: TGTGCCAGCAGCTTAGACACCTGGGCGGGCTCTGGAAACACCATATATTTT. This translates into CASSLDTWAGSGNTIYF. The complete variable domain, with remaining parts taken from reference TRBV7-9 and TRBJ1-3, reads DTGVSQNPRHKITKRGQNVTFRCDPISEHNRLYWYRQTLGQGPEFLTYFQNEAQLEKSRLLSDRFSAERPKGSFSTLEIQRTEQGDSAMYLCASSLDTWAGSGNTIYFGEGSWLTVV.